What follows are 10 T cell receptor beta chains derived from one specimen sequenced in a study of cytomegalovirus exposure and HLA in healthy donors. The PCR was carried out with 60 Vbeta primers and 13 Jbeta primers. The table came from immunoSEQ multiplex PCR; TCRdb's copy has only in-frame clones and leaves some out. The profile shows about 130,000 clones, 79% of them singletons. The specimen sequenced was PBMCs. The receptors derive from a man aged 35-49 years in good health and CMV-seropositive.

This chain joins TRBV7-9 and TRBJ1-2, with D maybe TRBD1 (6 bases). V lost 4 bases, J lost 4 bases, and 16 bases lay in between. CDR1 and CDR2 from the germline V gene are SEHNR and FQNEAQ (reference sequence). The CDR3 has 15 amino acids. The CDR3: CASSSSDGGRYGYTF. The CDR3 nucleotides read TGTGCCAGCAGCTCCAGCGATGGGGGCCGCTATGGCTACACCTTC.

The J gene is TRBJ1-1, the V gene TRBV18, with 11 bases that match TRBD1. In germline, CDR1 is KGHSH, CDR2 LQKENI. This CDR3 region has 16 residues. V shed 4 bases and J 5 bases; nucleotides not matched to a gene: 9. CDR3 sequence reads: CASSLGQGAEETEAFF. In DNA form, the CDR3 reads TGTGCCAGCTCACTCGGACAGGGGGCGGAGGAGACTGAAGCTTTCTTT.

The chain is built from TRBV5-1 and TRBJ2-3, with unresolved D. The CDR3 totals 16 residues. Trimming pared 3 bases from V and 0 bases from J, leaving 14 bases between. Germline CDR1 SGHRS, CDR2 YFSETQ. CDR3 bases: TGCGCCAGCAGCTCTCAAGCCACGACTAGCACAGATACGCAGTATTTT. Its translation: CASSSQATTSTDTQYF. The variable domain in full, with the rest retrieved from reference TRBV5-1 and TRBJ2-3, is KAGVTQTPRYLIKTRGQQVTLSCSPISGHRSVSWYQQTPGQGLQFLFEYFSETQRNKGNFPGRFSGRQFSNSRSEMNVSTLELGDSALYLCASSSQATTSTDTQYFGPGTRLTVL.

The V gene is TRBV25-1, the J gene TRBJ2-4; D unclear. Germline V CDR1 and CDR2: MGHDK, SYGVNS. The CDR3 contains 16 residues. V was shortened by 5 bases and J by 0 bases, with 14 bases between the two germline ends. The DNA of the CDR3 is TGTGCCAGCAGTCCACTCGAAAGTATAGCCAAAAACATTCAGTACTTC. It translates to CASSPLESIAKNIQYF.

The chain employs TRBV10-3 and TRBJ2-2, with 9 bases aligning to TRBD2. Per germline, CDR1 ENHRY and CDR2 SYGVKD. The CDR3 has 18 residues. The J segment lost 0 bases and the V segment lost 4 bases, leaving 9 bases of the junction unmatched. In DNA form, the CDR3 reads TGTGCCATCAGTGTGCCTAGCGGGAAGAAATCGAACACCGGGGAGCTGTTTTTT. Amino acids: CAISVPSGKKSNTGELFF.

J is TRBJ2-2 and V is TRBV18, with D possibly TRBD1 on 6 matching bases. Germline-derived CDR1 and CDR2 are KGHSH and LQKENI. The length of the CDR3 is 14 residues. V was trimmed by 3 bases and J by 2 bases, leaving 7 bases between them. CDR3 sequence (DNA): TGTGCCAGCTCACCGGACAGAAACACCGGGGAGCTGTTTTTT. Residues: CASSPDRNTGELFF.

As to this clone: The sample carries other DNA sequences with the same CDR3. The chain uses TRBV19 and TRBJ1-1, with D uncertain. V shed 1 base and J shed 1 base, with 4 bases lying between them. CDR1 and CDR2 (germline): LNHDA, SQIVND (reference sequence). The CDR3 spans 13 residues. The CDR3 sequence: CASSIGGNTEAFF. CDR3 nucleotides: TGTGCCAGTAGTATAGGAGGGAACACTGAAGCTTTCTTT.

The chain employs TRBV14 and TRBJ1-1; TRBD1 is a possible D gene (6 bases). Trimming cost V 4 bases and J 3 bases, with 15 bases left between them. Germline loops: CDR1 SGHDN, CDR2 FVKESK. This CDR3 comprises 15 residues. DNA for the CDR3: TGTGCCAGCAGCCCCTTCGGGGAGGGGGACACTGAAGCTTTCTTT. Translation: CASSPFGEGDTEAFF.

CDR3 amino acids: CASSAGALQTSEQFF. The CDR3 coding sequence is TGTGCCAGCAGTGCTGGGGCACTTCAAACCTCCGAGCAGTTCTTC. The rearrangement links TRBV25-1 to TRBJ2-1; tentatively, D is TRBD1 (5 bases). The germline V and J ends were trimmed by 4 bases and 10 bases, with 20 bases remaining between them. The CDR3 runs to 15 residues. Germline CDR1 and CDR2: MGHDK and SYGVNS.

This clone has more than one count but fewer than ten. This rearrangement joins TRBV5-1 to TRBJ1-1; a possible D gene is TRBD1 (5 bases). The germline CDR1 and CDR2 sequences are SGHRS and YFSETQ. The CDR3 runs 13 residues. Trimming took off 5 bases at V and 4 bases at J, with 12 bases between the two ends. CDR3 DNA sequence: TGCGCCAGCAGAGGGGAGGTTGGCACTGAAGCTTTCTTT. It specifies CASRGEVGTEAFF.